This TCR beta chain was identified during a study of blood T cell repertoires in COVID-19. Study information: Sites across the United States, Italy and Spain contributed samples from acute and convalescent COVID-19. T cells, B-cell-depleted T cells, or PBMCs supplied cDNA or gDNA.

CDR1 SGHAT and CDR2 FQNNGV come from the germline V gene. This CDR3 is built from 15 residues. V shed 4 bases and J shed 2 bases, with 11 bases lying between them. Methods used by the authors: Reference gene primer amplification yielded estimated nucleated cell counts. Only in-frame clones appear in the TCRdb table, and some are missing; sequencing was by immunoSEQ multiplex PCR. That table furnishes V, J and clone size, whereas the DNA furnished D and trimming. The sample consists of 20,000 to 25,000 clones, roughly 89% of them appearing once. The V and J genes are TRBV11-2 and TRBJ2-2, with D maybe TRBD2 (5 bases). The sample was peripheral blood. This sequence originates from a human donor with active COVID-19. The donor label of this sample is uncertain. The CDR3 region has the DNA TGTGCCAGCAGCTCCCGGACGGGAAACACCGGGGAGCTGTTTTTT. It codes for CASSSRTGNTGELFF.